The rows below give T cell receptor beta chains drawn from one sample of a study of OX40 agonist ivuxolimab in advanced cancers. The method was immunoSEQ multiplex PCR; TCRdb's version includes in-frame clones alone and lacks a portion of them. The repertoire holds nearly 60,000 clones, roughly 88% seen once, with approximately 3.8% in the top ten. The starting material was CD4+ or CD8+ T cells sorted from blood, obtained in a trial of the OX40 agonist ivuxolimab. The receptor set was obtained from an adult with an advanced solid tumor such as melanoma, head and neck, liver or kidney cancer. The CDR3 runs from the conserved cysteine through the conserved F or W. The D gene is left open where the match is weak. The listing skips clone size in some rows; elsewhere it reads once, few, many or a size class.

CDR3aa: CASSIDQGEQFF
CDR3nt: TGTGCCAGTAGTATCGATCAGGGTGAGCAGTTCTTC
abundance: NA
d_gene: NA
v_gene: TRBV19
j_gene: TRBJ2-1

CDR3aa: CASSSQGAGELFF
CDR3nt: TGTGCCAGCAGCTCCCAGGGGGCCGGGGAGCTGTTTTTT
abundance: NA
d_gene: TRBD1
v_gene: TRBV7-9
j_gene: TRBJ2-2

CDR3aa: CASSLRVDGKPANYGYTF
CDR3nt: TGTGCCAGCAGCCTGCGGGTCGACGGGAAGCCTGCTAACTATGGCTACACCTTC
abundance: NA
d_gene: NA
v_gene: TRBV7-9
j_gene: TRBJ1-2

CDR3aa: CASSEAGGQRYF
CDR3nt: TGTGCCAGCAGTGAAGCAGGGGGACAGAGGTACTTC
abundance: NA
d_gene: TRBD1
v_gene: TRBV2
j_gene: TRBJ2-4

CDR3aa: CASSRSGHNQPQHF
CDR3nt: TGTGCCAGCAGTCGGTCGGGGCACAATCAGCCCCAGCATTTT
abundance: few
d_gene: NA
v_gene: TRBV2
j_gene: TRBJ1-5

CDR3aa: CASSRTSGGSYEQYF
CDR3nt: TGTGCCAGCAGCAGGACTAGCGGAGGTTCCTACGAGCAGTACTTC
abundance: few
d_gene: TRBD2
v_gene: TRBV7-6
j_gene: TRBJ2-7

CDR3aa: CASSRQAGKLDEQFF
CDR3nt: TGCGCCAGCAGCCGCCAAGCGGGAAAGCTCGATGAGCAGTTCTTC
abundance: NA
d_gene: TRBD2
v_gene: TRBV5-1
j_gene: TRBJ2-1

CDR3aa: CASSPPTGAANEKLFF
CDR3nt: TGCGCCAGCAGCCCACCGACGGGGGCCGCTAATGAAAAACTGTTTTTT
abundance: NA
d_gene: NA
v_gene: TRBV5-1
j_gene: TRBJ1-4

CDR3aa: CASSYSPPAGYEQYF
CDR3nt: TGTGCCAGCAGTTACTCTCCTCCGGCGGGCTACGAGCAGTACTTC
abundance: NA
d_gene: NA
v_gene: TRBV6-6
j_gene: TRBJ2-7

CDR3aa: CASSVQTSHEQYF
CDR3nt: TGTGCCAGCAGCGTCCAGACTAGCCACGAGCAGTACTTC
abundance: NA
d_gene: TRBD2
v_gene: TRBV7-8
j_gene: TRBJ2-7

CDR3aa: CASSLREEYSEQFF
CDR3nt: TGTGCCAGCAGTCTTCGGGAGGAATATAGTGAGCAGTTCTTC
abundance: NA
d_gene: TRBD2
v_gene: TRBV27
j_gene: TRBJ2-1

CDR3aa: CASSPMQRSSYNEQFF
CDR3nt: TGCGCCAGCAGCCCCATGCAGCGGTCCTCCTACAATGAGCAGTTCTTC
abundance: NA
d_gene: NA
v_gene: TRBV5-1
j_gene: TRBJ2-1

CDR3aa: CASSVGTSSEQYF
CDR3nt: TGTGCCAGCAGTGTCGGGACTAGCAGCGAGCAGTACTTC
abundance: NA
d_gene: TRBD2
v_gene: TRBV28
j_gene: TRBJ2-7

CDR3aa: CASSPGLAGVGGELFF
CDR3nt: TGTGCCAGCAGCCCGGGACTAGCGGGAGTTGGCGGGGAGCTGTTTTTT
abundance: NA
d_gene: TRBD2
v_gene: TRBV11-2
j_gene: TRBJ2-2

CDR3aa: CASSATGEKLFF
CDR3nt: TGTGCCAGCAGTGCGACAGGTGAAAAACTGTTTTTT
abundance: NA
d_gene: NA
v_gene: TRBV6-1
j_gene: TRBJ1-4

CDR3aa: CASSSATTTGTTDGYTF
CDR3nt: TGTGCCAGCAGTTCAGCAACCACGACGGGGACAACAGATGGCTACACCTTC
abundance: NA
d_gene: NA
v_gene: TRBV27
j_gene: TRBJ1-2

CDR3aa: CASSAQGYQPQHF
CDR3nt: TGTGCCAGCAGCGCCCAGGGGTACCAGCCCCAGCATTTT
abundance: NA
d_gene: NA
v_gene: TRBV5-8
j_gene: TRBJ1-5

CDR3aa: CASSYSRAPYEQYF
CDR3nt: TGTGCCAGCAGTTACTCAAGAGCCCCCTACGAGCAGTACTTC
abundance: NA
d_gene: NA
v_gene: TRBV6-5
j_gene: TRBJ2-7

CDR3aa: CASSSGGGTYEQYF
CDR3nt: TGTGCCAGCAGTTCAGGCGGAGGGACCTACGAGCAGTACTTC
abundance: NA
d_gene: NA
v_gene: TRBV28
j_gene: TRBJ2-7

CDR3aa: CASSIGRWVTDTQYF
CDR3nt: TGTGCCAGTAGTATTGGCCGGTGGGTCACAGATACGCAGTATTTT
abundance: NA
d_gene: NA
v_gene: TRBV19
j_gene: TRBJ2-3

CDR3aa: CAWSVSLGGGAFF
CDR3nt: TGTGCCTGGAGTGTCTCCCTGGGGGGTGGAGCTTTCTTT
abundance: NA
d_gene: NA
v_gene: TRBV30
j_gene: TRBJ1-1

CDR3aa: CASSTGDSAYF
CDR3nt: TGTGCCAGCAGCACCGGGGATTCTGCGTATTTT
abundance: NA
d_gene: NA
v_gene: TRBV7-9
j_gene: TRBJ2-3

CDR3aa: CASTSDTEAFF
CDR3nt: TGCGCCAGCACCTCCGACACTGAAGCTTTCTTT
abundance: NA
d_gene: NA
v_gene: TRBV5-1
j_gene: TRBJ1-1

CDR3aa: CASSHIYEGVGVGNTEAFF
CDR3nt: TGCGCCAGCAGCCATATTTACGAAGGTGTGGGAGTCGGGAACACTGAAGCTTTCTTT
abundance: NA
d_gene: NA
v_gene: TRBV4-1
j_gene: TRBJ1-1

CDR3aa: CASSEFTGANTGELFF
CDR3nt: TGTGCCAGCAGTGAATTTACAGGGGCGAACACCGGGGAGCTGTTTTTT
abundance: NA
d_gene: TRBD1
v_gene: TRBV6-1
j_gene: TRBJ2-2

CDR3aa: CASRQGANNEQFF
CDR3nt: TGTGCCAGCAGACAGGGGGCCAACAATGAGCAGTTCTTC
abundance: NA
d_gene: TRBD1
v_gene: TRBV7-9
j_gene: TRBJ2-1

CDR3aa: CASSLRQGLEGYTF
CDR3nt: TGTGCCAGCAGCTTACGACAGGGGCTTGAGGGCTACACCTTC
abundance: once
d_gene: TRBD1
v_gene: TRBV7-2
j_gene: TRBJ1-2

CDR3aa: CASSLGDWDEQFF
CDR3nt: TGTGCCAGCAGTTTAGGTGATTGGGATGAGCAGTTCTTC
abundance: NA
d_gene: NA
v_gene: TRBV28
j_gene: TRBJ2-1

CDR3aa: CASSPQGGSDNEQFF
CDR3nt: TGTGCCAGCAGCCCGCAAGGGGGCAGCGACAATGAGCAGTTCTTC
abundance: NA
d_gene: TRBD1
v_gene: TRBV7-9
j_gene: TRBJ2-1

CDR3aa: CASSTGEGTDTQYF
CDR3nt: TGTGCCAGTAGTACAGGGGAAGGCACAGATACGCAGTATTTT
abundance: NA
d_gene: NA
v_gene: TRBV19
j_gene: TRBJ2-3

CDR3aa: CASSIGTGDYNEQFF
CDR3nt: TGCGCCAGCAGCATCGGGACAGGGGACTACAATGAGCAGTTCTTC
abundance: NA
d_gene: TRBD1
v_gene: TRBV5-1
j_gene: TRBJ2-1

CDR3aa: CASSSQSGAQETQYF
CDR3nt: TGTGCCAGCAGCTCTCAGAGTGGTGCTCAAGAGACCCAGTACTTC
abundance: few
d_gene: NA
v_gene: TRBV5-6
j_gene: TRBJ2-5

CDR3aa: CASSLRRAGGTDNEQFF
CDR3nt: TGCGCCAGCAGCTTGAGGCGAGCGGGAGGAACAGACAATGAGCAGTTCTTC
abundance: NA
d_gene: TRBD2
v_gene: TRBV5-1
j_gene: TRBJ2-1

CDR3aa: CAWSHDSNQPQHF
CDR3nt: TGTGCCTGGAGTCACGATAGCAATCAGCCCCAGCATTTT
abundance: NA
d_gene: NA
v_gene: TRBV30
j_gene: TRBJ1-5

CDR3aa: CASSFDSQPQHF
CDR3nt: TGTGCCAGCAGCTTTGATAGCCAGCCCCAGCATTTT
abundance: NA
d_gene: NA
v_gene: TRBV7-2
j_gene: TRBJ1-5

CDR3aa: CASSLLTGENTEAFF
CDR3nt: TGTGCCAGCAGCTTATTAACGGGCGAGAACACTGAAGCTTTCTTT
abundance: NA
d_gene: NA
v_gene: TRBV13
j_gene: TRBJ1-1

CDR3aa: CASRAAGVNSPLHF
CDR3nt: TGCGCCAGCAGGGCGGCGGGCGTTAATTCACCCCTCCACTTT
abundance: NA
d_gene: NA
v_gene: TRBV5-1
j_gene: TRBJ1-6

CDR3aa: CASSRTGRFRDSPLHF
CDR3nt: TGTGCCAGCAGTCGGACAGGGAGATTTAGGGATTCACCCCTCCACTTT
abundance: once
d_gene: TRBD1
v_gene: TRBV27
j_gene: TRBJ1-6

CDR3aa: CASSGEGGNSPLHF
CDR3nt: TGTGCCAGTAGTGGGGAGGGAGGGAATTCACCCCTCCACTTT
abundance: NA
d_gene: NA
v_gene: TRBV19
j_gene: TRBJ1-6

CDR3aa: CASSVGKDQPQHF
CDR3nt: TGTGCCAGCTCAGTCGGGAAAGATCAGCCCCAGCATTTT
abundance: few
d_gene: NA
v_gene: TRBV18
j_gene: TRBJ1-5

CDR3aa: CAWKGGDEKLFF
CDR3nt: TGTGCCTGGAAGGGCGGGGATGAAAAACTGTTTTTT
abundance: NA
d_gene: NA
v_gene: TRBV30
j_gene: TRBJ1-4

CDR3aa: CSPTGNTEAFF
CDR3nt: TGCAGCCCGACAGGGAACACTGAAGCTTTCTTT
abundance: NA
d_gene: NA
v_gene: TRBV20-1
j_gene: TRBJ1-1

CDR3aa: CASSYASGTNNTGELFF
CDR3nt: TGTGCCAGCAGTTACGCGTCCGGGACTAATAACACCGGGGAGCTGTTTTTT
abundance: once
d_gene: TRBD2
v_gene: TRBV6-7
j_gene: TRBJ2-2

CDR3aa: CASSLISSGSNEQFF
CDR3nt: TGTGCCAGCAGCTTGATCTCTAGCGGATCCAATGAGCAGTTCTTC
abundance: NA
d_gene: TRBD2
v_gene: TRBV5-4
j_gene: TRBJ2-1

CDR3aa: CASRLGQGEETQYF
CDR3nt: TGTGCCAGCAGATTGGGACAGGGGGAAGAGACCCAGTACTTC
abundance: NA
d_gene: TRBD1
v_gene: TRBV6-1
j_gene: TRBJ2-5

CDR3aa: CSVASGRAGGIYNEQFF
CDR3nt: TGCAGCGTTGCCAGCGGGAGGGCCGGGGGGATCTACAATGAGCAGTTCTTC
abundance: NA
d_gene: TRBD2
v_gene: TRBV29-1
j_gene: TRBJ2-1